The clone carrying this T cell receptor (beta chain) was observed a few times. The antigen is unknown. The sample comes from a study of T-cell reconstitution after alpha-beta-depleted transplantation in children. Overall study results and limits: Surviving recipient T cells and thymic progenitors produced the high day-60 TCRbeta diversity seen in some patients. Reports say that about two months after transplant, the alpha-beta T cells came out of several hundred graft clones that had expanded.

Preparation of the TCRbeta library involved a method that used unique molecular identifiers. TCRdb re-analysed the PCR reads in MiXCR, keeping a single row per CDR3 protein. Seen here are around 420,000 distinct CDR3 sequences, roughly 16% observed once, and the top ten hold approximately 29%. V gave up 10 bases and J gave up 4 bases; unmatched junction bases: 6. Germline V gene data show CDR1 as ENHRY and CDR2 as SYGVKD. The CDR3 runs 13 residues. The receptor was derived from a boy younger than two who had a stem cell transplant for Wiskott-Aldrich syndrome, so the T cells may come from the graft donor. The sequencing here drew on PBMCs, mostly from graft donor cells, taken 360 days after TCRalphabeta/CD19-depleted stem cell transplant. The J gene is TRBJ2-1, the V gene TRBV10-3, with 8 positions matching TRBD2. The CDR3 DNA sequence: TGTGCCAGCAGCGGGGGACGGTACAATGAGCAGTTCTTC. Protein sequence: CASSGGRYNEQFF.